Described below is a single TCR beta chain sequence and its context. Its target is unknown. The record originates from a study of cytomegalovirus exposure and HLA in healthy donors. General study results and limits: In a later analysis, TCR beta V- and J-gene trimming showed a link to a missense DCLRE1C variant. Per a later analysis, 18,000 or so TCR beta sequences showed association with HLA alleles at 0.05 false discovery rate.

The CDR3 is 15 residues long. J lost 8 bases, V lost 6 bases, and 9 bases had no gene match. Per the germline V gene, CDR1 is SGHRS and CDR2 is YFSETQ. Use of 60 Vbeta and 13 Jbeta primers characterized the PCR. Profiled with immunoSEQ multiplex PCR; TCRdb holds only in-frame clones, not every one. The table shows around 67,000 clones, with about four fifths occurring only once. The receptor was isolated from a man younger than 35 in good health and CMV-seropositive. This chain joins TRBV5-1 and TRBJ2-1, with 12 positions matching TRBD2. What was sequenced was PBMCs. The CDR3 DNA is TGCGCCAGCACAACTAGCGGGGGGACTTGGGATGAGCAGTTCTTC. The encoded protein is CASTTSGGTWDEQFF.